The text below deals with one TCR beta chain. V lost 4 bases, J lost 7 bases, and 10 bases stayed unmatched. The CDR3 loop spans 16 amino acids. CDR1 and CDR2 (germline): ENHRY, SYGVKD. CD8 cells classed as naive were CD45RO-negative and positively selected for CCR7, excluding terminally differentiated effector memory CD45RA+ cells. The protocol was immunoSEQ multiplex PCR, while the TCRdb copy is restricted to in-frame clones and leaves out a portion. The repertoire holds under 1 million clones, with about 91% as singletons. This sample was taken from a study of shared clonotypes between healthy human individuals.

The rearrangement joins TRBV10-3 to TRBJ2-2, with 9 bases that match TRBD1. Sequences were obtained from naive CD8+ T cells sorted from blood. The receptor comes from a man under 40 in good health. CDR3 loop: CAISGSGTGFVGELFF. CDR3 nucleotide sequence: TGTGCCATCAGTGGATCCGGGACAGGGTTTGTCGGGGAGCTGTTTTTT.